These 23 T cell receptor beta chains were sequenced from one sample in a study of blood T cell repertoires in COVID-19. Only in-frame clones appear in the TCRdb table, and some are missing; sequencing was by immunoSEQ multiplex PCR. The repertoire holds around 250,000 clones, with roughly 85% as singletons. Sequenced: peripheral blood. The source of these receptors is a man aged 25 to 40 who had recovered from COVID-19.

Only one count was recorded for this clone. V usage is TRBV3-1 (or the pseudogene TRBV3-2) and J usage is TRBJ1-1; D gene uncertain. The length of the CDR3 is 11 residues. Looked up from germline, CDR1 is LGHDT and CDR2 is YNNKEL (reference sequence). V was trimmed by 3 bases and J by 5 bases, leaving 4 bases between them. CDR3: CASSQATEAFF. In DNA form, the CDR3 reads TGTGCCAGCAGCCAGGCAACTGAAGCTTTCTTT.

J is TRBJ2-3 and V is TRBV5-1; TRBD1 matches at 10 bases. With V trimmed by 0 bases and J by 4 bases, 5 bases remained unmatched. This CDR3 has 16 residues. Germline loops: CDR1 SGHRS, CDR2 YFSETQ. The CDR3 loop reads CASSLGGQGLPDTQYF. CDR3 coding DNA: TGCGCCAGCAGCTTGGGGGGACAGGGGTTGCCAGATACGCAGTATTTT.

This clone was picked up one time. The V and J genes are TRBV6-5 and TRBJ2-5; D is uncertain. The V end was cut by 6 bases, the J end by 7 bases, with 12 bases between. The CDR3 totals 12 residues. Germline values: CDR1 MNHEY, CDR2 SVGAGI. The CDR3 nucleotides read TGTGCCAGCAGGTTAAACGCGCCGACCCAGTACTTC. Translation gives CASRLNAPTQYF.

This clone came up a few times. The chain uses TRBV19 and TRBJ1-2, with 9 bases fitting TRBD1. Germline CDR1 is LNHDA and CDR2 is SQIVND (reference sequence). This CDR3 has 16 amino acids. Germline trimming cut 2 bases from V and 2 bases from J; bases unmatched to any gene: 6. CDR3 amino acids: CASSISGTGKNYGYTF. The CDR3 nucleotides are TGTGCCAGTAGTATATCCGGGACAGGGAAGAACTATGGCTACACCTTC.

This clone was detected only once. The chain joins TRBV5-1 to TRBJ2-2; D remains ambiguous. This CDR3 spans 15 amino acids. Trimming shortened V by 0 bases and J by 1 base, and 7 bases separated the two germline ends. Germline CDR1 and CDR2: SGHRS and YFSETQ. This chain's CDR3 is CASSLGTVNTGELFF. For the CDR3, the DNA is TGCGCCAGCAGCTTGGGTACGGTGAACACCGGGGAGCTGTTTTTT.

The V gene is TRBV12-3 or TRBV12-4, the J gene TRBJ1-2; 9 positions agree with TRBD1. The CDR3 covers 13 residues. V dropped 7 bases and J dropped 7; count of bases not matched to a gene: 7. The CDR3 spells CASNPTGGGGYTF. CDR3 DNA: TGTGCCAGCAACCCGACAGGGGGAGGTGGCTACACCTTC.

V and J are TRBV27 and TRBJ1-4; D is unclear. CDR1 is MNHEY and CDR2 is SMNVEV in the germline V gene (reference sequence). CDR3 length: 13 amino acids. The V and J ends lost 3 bases and 8 bases respectively, with 10 bases between them. The CDR3 reads CASSLSGVEKLFF. CDR3 nucleotides: TGTGCCAGCAGTTTGTCCGGGGTCGAAAAACTGTTTTTT.

This clone was observed once. DNA of the CDR3: TGTGCCAGCAGTTCCCCAAGGGACAGGGGGAGAGAGACCCAGTACTTC. This gives the protein CASSSPRDRGRETQYF. The gene calls are TRBV6-5 and TRBJ2-5, with 11 bases lining up with TRBD1. CDR3 length equals 16 residues. The germline gives CDR1 MNHEY, CDR2 SVGAGI. V shed 4 bases, J shed 4 bases, and the junction held 8 bases outside the gene matches.

The chain joins TRBV6-5 to TRBJ1-1, with 7 bases that match TRBD1. The CDR3 covers 15 residues. Trimming took 7 bases from V and 0 from J; bases not matched to a gene: 8. Germline CDR1 reads MNHEY; CDR2 reads SVGAGI. The CDR3: CASKYAGGLNTEAFF. The CDR3 nucleotides are TGTGCCAGCAAATACGCAGGGGGACTGAACACTGAAGCTTTCTTT.

This chain links TRBV29-1 with TRBJ2-4; the match to TRBD1 covers 7 bases. The junction had 6 bases not matched to a gene; V was cut back by 4 bases and J by 6 bases. Germline V gene data show CDR1 as SQVTM and CDR2 as ANQGSEA. The length of the CDR3 is 13 residues. The CDR3 bases are TGCAGCGTTGCTACAGGGGTAGGAAACATTCAGTACTTC. Protein product: CSVATGVGNIQYF.

This clone showed up just a few times. The chain joins TRBV2 to TRBJ2-2, with 7 bases lining up with TRBD1. The CDR3 sequence is 15 residues long. Germline V CDR1 and CDR2: SNHLY, FYNNEI. With 6 bases clipped from V and 6 bases from J, the junction kept 10 bases outside the gene matches. CDR3 sequence reads: CASRYQDRVAGELFF. The CDR3 coding sequence is TGTGCCAGCAGGTATCAAGACAGGGTAGCCGGGGAGCTGTTTTTT. The variable domain in full, completed from reference TRBV2 and TRBJ2-2, reads EPEVTQTPSHQVTQMGQEVILRCVPISNHLYFYWYRQILGQKVEFLVSFYNNEISEKSEIFDDQFSVERPDGSNFTLKIRSTKLEDSAMYFCASRYQDRVAGELFFGEGSRLTVL.

The chain uses TRBV9 and TRBJ2-7; 9 bases map to TRBD1. This CDR3 is built from 16 residues. J gave up 0 bases and V 0 bases, and 4 bases lay outside the gene matches. Germline CDR1 reads SGDLS; CDR2 reads YYNGEE. This CDR3 is CASSVGGTGSSYEQYF. The CDR3 bases are TGTGCCAGCAGCGTAGGTGGGACAGGGAGCTCCTACGAGCAGTACTTC.

The chain carries TRBV7-2 and TRBJ2-2; 11 positions match TRBD1. Trimming removed 5 bases from V and 7 bases from J; junction bases left unmatched: 12. The germline gives CDR1 SGHTA, CDR2 FQGNSA. The CDR3 consists of 17 residues. The CDR3 region is CASSPTYLDRGRGELFF. The DNA of the CDR3 is TGTGCCAGCAGCCCCACTTATCTGGACAGGGGGCGCGGGGAGCTGTTTTTT. The whole variable domain, filled in from reference TRBV7-2 and TRBJ2-2, reads GAGVSQSPSNKVTEKGKDVELRCDPISGHTALYWYRQSLGQGLEFLIYFQGNSAPDKSGLPSDRFSAERTGGSVSTLTIQRTQQEDSAVYLCASSPTYLDRGRGELFFGEGSRLTVL.

CDR3 amino acids: CASSIGAGQETQYF. The CDR3 nucleotides read TGTGCCAGTAGTATAGGGGCAGGCCAAGAGACCCAGTACTTC. J is TRBJ2-5 and V is TRBV19; D gene unclear. Between the trimmed V and J ends, which lost 1 base and 1 base, there was a span of 7 bases. Looked up from germline, CDR1 is LNHDA and CDR2 is SQIVND (reference sequence). The CDR3 has 14 amino acids.

The chain joins TRBV7-9 to TRBJ1-2, with unresolved D. Between the trimmed V and J ends, which lost 1 base and 6 bases, there was a span of 3 bases. The CDR3 length is 11 residues. CDR1 is SEHNR and CDR2 is FQNEAQ in the germline V gene (reference sequence). The CDR3 spells CASSLVNGYTF. The CDR3 coding sequence is TGTGCCAGCAGCTTAGTTAATGGCTACACCTTC. The variable domain in full, completed from reference TRBV7-9 and TRBJ1-2, reads DTGVSQNPRHKITKRGQNVTFRCDPISEHNRLYWYRQTLGQGPEFLTYFQNEAQLEKSRLLSDRFSAERPKGSFSTLEIQRTEQGDSAMYLCASSLVNGYTFGSGTRLTVV.

The rearrangement joins TRBV27 to TRBJ1-5; D is uncertain. Germline CDR1 and CDR2: MNHEY and SMNVEV (reference sequence). This CDR3 region has 13 residues. V was clipped by 3 bases and J by 6 bases, with 9 bases between them. DNA of the CDR3: TGTGCCAGCAGTTTTAACGGGTTTCAGCCCCAGCATTTT. Its translation is CASSFNGFQPQHF.

The chain couples TRBV6-1 to TRBJ1-1; TRBD1 might be the D (5 bases). Germline assignment: CDR1 MNHNS and CDR2 SASEGT. Trimming left V 2 bases short and J 12 bases short, with 10 bases between. This CDR3 has 11 residues. The DNA for the CDR3 is TGTGCCAGCAGTGAATTCAGGGCTACTTTCTTT. This sequence encodes CASSEFRATFF.

V is TRBV6-5 and J is TRBJ1-2, with 7 bases matching TRBD1. V was clipped by 2 bases and J by 4 bases; unmatched bases: 7. CDR3 size: 15 residues. The V gene's germline CDR1 is MNHEY and CDR2 SVGAGI. The CDR3 bases are TGTGCCAGCAGTTACGAGGGACAGATGATCTATGGCTACACCTTC. Protein product: CASSYEGQMIYGYTF.

This clone was recorded a few times. This chain joins TRBV13 and TRBJ2-3; 10 nucleotides line up with TRBD2. Looked up from germline, CDR1 is PRHDT and CDR2 is FYEKMQ (reference sequence). The CDR3 runs to 17 residues. The V and J ends lost 0 bases and 4 bases, in that order; junction bases with no gene match: 7. The CDR3 nucleotides read TGTGCCAGCAGCTTAGGCCGGAGCGGGGGGGCAGCAGATACGCAGTATTTT. Protein product: CASSLGRSGGAADTQYF.

The chain couples TRBV7-6 to TRBJ2-3, with 9 bases identical to TRBD2. CDR1 is SGHVS and CDR2 is FNYEAQ in the germline V gene. Trimming at V came to 5 bases and at J to 6 bases, leaving 15 bases not matched to a gene. The length of the CDR3 is 17 residues. The CDR3 reads CASSPRGAGGRRDTQYF. The CDR3 DNA follows: TGTGCCAGCAGCCCACGTGGTGCGGGGGGGCGCCGGGATACGCAGTATTTT.

J is TRBJ1-2 and V is TRBV24-1; D gene ambiguous. Trimming pared 9 bases from V and 2 bases from J, leaving 9 bases between. The CDR3 has 12 amino acids. CDR1 is KGHDR, CDR2 SFDVKD, per germline. CDR3: CATLKLNYGYTF. The DNA for the CDR3 is TGTGCCACCCTCAAGCTCAACTATGGCTACACCTTC.

This sequence joins TRBV4-2 and TRBJ2-5; TRBD2 matches 8 bases. Trimming took 1 base from V and 5 from J; bases not matched to a gene: 9. This CDR3 is built from 16 residues. Per the germline V gene, CDR1 is LGHNA and CDR2 is YNFKEQ. The CDR3 coding sequence is TGTGCCAGCAGCCAAGGAAGAGCGGGGGATGGGGAGACCCAGTACTTC. Protein sequence: CASSQGRAGDGETQYF.

The chain links TRBV6-1 to TRBJ1-1, with 9 positions matching TRBD1. The CDR3 sequence is 14 residues long. The V gene end was trimmed by 5 bases and the J gene end by 6 bases; junction bases not matched to a gene: 7. Germline CDR1 reads MNHNS; CDR2 reads SASEGT. In DNA, the CDR3 is TGTGCCAGCAGTTCGGGACAGGGAGTTGCTGAAGCTTTCTTT. This sequence encodes CASSSGQGVAEAFF.